The rows below give T cell receptor beta chains drawn from one sample of a study of cytomegalovirus exposure and HLA in healthy donors. Profiling relied on immunoSEQ multiplex PCR, and the TCRdb table lists in-frame clones only, not all of them. The sample carries about 110,000 clones, 82% recorded once. Sequencing was carried out using PBMCs. The receptors here all came from a man aged 25-45 years in good health and CMV-seropositive. Both conserved end residues are part of each CDR3. The D gene is left open where the match is weak. The size entry is marked missing in some rows and otherwise reads once, few, many or a size class.

v_call,j_call,d_call,clone_size,cdr3_aa,cdr3_nt
TRBV25-1,TRBJ2-3,NA,NA,CATSGVSSTDTQYF,TGTGCCACCTCAGGGGTTTCTAGCACAGATACGCAGTATTTT
TRBV29-1,TRBJ1-1,TRBD1,NA,CSVRQGNTEAFF,TGCAGCGTTCGACAGGGGAACACTGAAGCTTTCTTT
TRBV7-9,TRBJ2-3,TRBD2,once,CASTLTVGGRLHTQYF,TGTGCCAGCACCCTCACTGTCGGGGGGAGACTACATACGCAGTATTTT
TRBV6-1,TRBJ2-4,TRBD2,NA,CASSEAGGVAKNIQYF,TGTGCCAGCAGTGAAGCGGGGGGGGTGGCCAAAAACATTCAGTACTTC
TRBV5-4,TRBJ1-6,NA,NA,CASSVAGTYNSPLHF,TGTGCCAGCAGCGTTGCCGGGACCTATAATTCACCCCTCCACTTT
TRBV12-1,TRBJ2-7,NA,NA,CASSSRPRTSPYEQYF,TGTGCCAGCAGCTCCCGCCCGAGGACTAGCCCCTACGAGCAGTACTTC
TRBV27,TRBJ2-1,NA,NA,CASSFRGSYNEQFF,TGTGCCAGCAGTTTCCGGGGCTCCTACAATGAGCAGTTCTTC
TRBV30,TRBJ2-5,NA,NA,CACRSPGEMQETQYF,TGTGCCTGTCGATCCCCGGGGGAAATGCAAGAGACCCAGTACTTC
TRBV5-1,TRBJ2-3,TRBD2,NA,CASRDGRGGLSDTQYF,TGCGCCAGCCGCGACGGGCGGGGGGGCCTCTCAGATACGCAGTATTTT
TRBV12-5,TRBJ1-3,TRBD1,NA,CASGWEQGAGNTIYF,TGTGCTAGTGGTTGGGAACAGGGGGCCGGGAACACCATATATTTT
TRBV19,TRBJ2-7,NA,NA,CASSPRRGINEQYF,TGTGCCAGTAGTCCTCGCAGGGGTATAAACGAGCAGTACTTC
TRBV9,TRBJ2-2,TRBD2,NA,CASSAGTNFGELFF,TGTGCCAGCAGCGCCGGGACTAACTTCGGGGAGCTGTTTTTT
TRBV4-1,TRBJ2-3,NA,NA,CASSQEGSRGTDTQYF,TGCGCCAGCAGCCAAGAGGGTTCTAGAGGCACAGATACGCAGTATTTT
TRBV6-1,TRBJ2-2,NA,NA,CASSGSEDTGELFF,TGTGCCAGCAGTGGCAGCGAAGACACCGGGGAGCTGTTTTTT
TRBV6-1,TRBJ1-2,NA,NA,CASKEGGTYGYTF,TGTGCCAGCAAGGAAGGGGGTACCTATGGCTACACCTTC
TRBV7-3,TRBJ1-2,NA,once,CASNITIQNGYTF,TGTGCCAGCAACATTACGATTCAGAATGGCTACACCTTC
TRBV15,TRBJ1-6,NA,NA,CATSRDHPRASTTSPLHF,TGTGCCACCAGCAGAGATCACCCGCGGGCCTCAACGACATCACCCCTCCACTTT
TRBV5-5,TRBJ2-7,NA,NA,CASSVHWSSYEQYF,TGTGCCAGCAGCGTTCACTGGAGCTCCTACGAGCAGTACTTC
TRBV7-3,TRBJ2-1,NA,NA,CASSTGLGTYNEQFF,TGTGCCAGCAGCACCGGACTGGGAACTTACAATGAGCAGTTCTTC
TRBV11-2,TRBJ1-1,NA,NA,CASSLAFYLNTEAFF,TGTGCCAGCAGCTTAGCTTTTTATCTGAACACTGAAGCTTTCTTT
TRBV6-5,TRBJ1-2,NA,NA,CARLSGTNYGYTF,TGTGCCAGACTTTCAGGAACTAACTATGGCTACACCTTC
TRBV27,TRBJ2-1,NA,NA,CASSFSGGETNEQFF,TGTGCCAGCAGTTTCAGTGGGGGCGAGACCAATGAGCAGTTCTTC
TRBV27,TRBJ1-2,TRBD1,NA,CASSPGQGRYGYTF,TGTGCCAGCAGTCCTGGACAGGGTAGATATGGCTACACCTTC
TRBV2,TRBJ2-5,TRBD2,NA,CASARLSGGALTQYF,TGTGCCAGCGCCAGATTAAGCGGGGGTGCCCTAACCCAGTACTTC
TRBV5-8,TRBJ2-7,NA,NA,CASSLRTTGLYEQYF,TGTGCCAGCAGCTTGAGGACGACCGGACTCTACGAGCAGTACTTC
TRBV4-2,TRBJ2-5,TRBD1,NA,CASSQGRQGSVGGQYF,TGTGCCAGCAGCCAAGGGCGACAGGGATCGGTGGGTGGGCAGTACTTC
TRBV27,TRBJ1-3,TRBD1,few,CASSLDRGKGNTIYF,TGTGCCAGCAGTTTAGACAGGGGGAAAGGAAACACCATATATTTT
TRBV6-5,TRBJ2-7,TRBD1,NA,CASSYEPGQGAYEQYF,TGTGCCAGCAGTTACGAGCCGGGACAGGGGGCCTACGAGCAGTACTTC
TRBV29-1,TRBJ2-4,TRBD1,few,CSVGTGRTDRDSQYF,TGCAGCGTAGGGACAGGAAGGACCGATCGGGACAGTCAGTACTTC
TRBV5-1,TRBJ2-3,NA,few,CASSSAITDTQYF,TGCGCCAGCAGCTCTGCGATAACAGATACGCAGTATTTT
TRBV6-1,TRBJ2-4,NA,NA,CASSEEVREVVLDIQYF,TGTGCCAGCAGTGAAGAGGTCAGGGAGGTTGTTTTGGACATTCAGTACTTC
TRBV6-5,TRBJ2-7,TRBD1,NA,CASSWTGTPSEQYF,TGTGCCAGCAGTTGGACAGGGACACCATCCGAGCAGTACTTC
TRBV6-5,TRBJ2-7,NA,NA,CASSSGAEGTYEQYF,TGTGCCAGCAGTTCAGGGGCCGAGGGGACCTACGAGCAGTACTTC
TRBV7-9,TRBJ1-6,NA,NA,CASSQKTVGVGSPLHF,TGTGCCAGCAGCCAGAAGACAGTAGGGGTTGGTTCACCCCTCCACTTT
TRBV10-1,TRBJ2-4,NA,few,CASTSRHSQYF,TGCGCCAGCACCTCCCGGCACAGTCAGTACTTC
TRBV5-1,TRBJ1-2,NA,NA,CASSLVTENYGYTF,TGCGCCAGCAGCTTGGTTACAGAGAACTATGGCTACACCTTC
TRBV6-5,TRBJ2-2,NA,NA,CASSRQELNTGELFF,TGTGCCAGCAGTCGACAGGAACTGAACACCGGGGAGCTGTTTTTT
TRBV6-1,TRBJ2-7,NA,NA,CASREPGYEQYF,TGTGCCAGCAGAGAACCGGGTTACGAGCAGTACTTC
TRBV5-5,TRBJ1-2,NA,few,CASSPDSGGYGYTF,TGTGCCAGCAGCCCTGACTCTGGGGGGTATGGCTACACCTTC
TRBV29-1,TRBJ2-1,NA,NA,CSVEDEGSATYNEQFF,TGCAGCGTTGAAGATGAGGGAAGTGCAACCTACAATGAGCAGTTCTTC
TRBV7-9,TRBJ2-5,NA,NA,CASSTNGVETQYF,TGTGCCAGCAGCACCAACGGGGTAGAGACCCAGTACTTC
TRBV11-3,TRBJ1-5,TRBD1,NA,CASNKNGDRVTNRPQHF,TGTGCCAGCAATAAAAACGGGGACAGGGTTACCAATCGGCCCCAGCATTTT
TRBV6-5,TRBJ1-1,NA,few,CASSYSGTNEAFF,TGTGCCAGCAGTTACTCGGGGACAAACGAAGCTTTCTTT
TRBV7-9,TRBJ1-2,NA,once,CASSPRSGDGYTF,TGTGCCAGCAGCCCCAGGTCGGGGGATGGCTACACCTTC
TRBV4-2,TRBJ2-3,NA,few,CASSQDTGIDTQYF,TGTGCCAGCAGCCAAGATACGGGGATAGATACGCAGTATTTT
TRBV27,TRBJ2-3,NA,NA,CASSLWTGSTDTQYF,TGTGCCAGCAGTTTATGGACGGGGAGCACAGATACGCAGTATTTT